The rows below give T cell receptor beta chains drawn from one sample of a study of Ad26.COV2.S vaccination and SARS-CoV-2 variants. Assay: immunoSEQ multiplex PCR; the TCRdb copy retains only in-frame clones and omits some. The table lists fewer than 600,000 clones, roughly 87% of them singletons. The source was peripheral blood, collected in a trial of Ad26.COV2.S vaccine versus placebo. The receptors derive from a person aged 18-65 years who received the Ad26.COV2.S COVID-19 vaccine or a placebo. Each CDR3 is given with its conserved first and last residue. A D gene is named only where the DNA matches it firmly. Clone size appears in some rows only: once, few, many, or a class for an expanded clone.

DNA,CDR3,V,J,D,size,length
TGTGCCAGCAGTTACGGAAGGACAACCTACGAGCAGTACTTC,CASSYGRTTYEQYF,TRBV6-5,TRBJ2-7,-,-,14
TGTGCCAGCAGTTATAGCGGGAGTGCCCCCTACGAGCAGTACTTC,CASSYSGSAPYEQYF,TRBV27,TRBJ2-7,TRBD2,-,15
TGTGCCATCAGTGAAAACAGGGGGAACACTGAAGCTTTCTTT,CAISENRGNTEAFF,TRBV10-3,TRBJ1-1,TRBD1,-,14
TGTGCCAGCAGCCCCGGGACAGCTAACTATGGCTACACCTTC,CASSPGTANYGYTF,TRBV7-2,TRBJ1-2,TRBD1,-,14
TGTGCCAGCAGTGAACGGCGCGGCGATGGGACCGGGGAGCTGTTTTTT,CASSERRGDGTGELFF,TRBV6-1,TRBJ2-2,-,-,16
TGTGCCAGCAGCTTAGGACGCGGAGAACTCCACTTT,CASSLGRGELHF,TRBV14,TRBJ1-6,-,-,12
TGTGCCACCAGCAGAGTTACAGGGCATCAGCCCCAGCATTTT,CATSRVTGHQPQHF,TRBV15,TRBJ1-5,-,-,14
TGTGCCAGCAGTTTCCCCGGACAGGGCCCGATTCGTAAACTGTTTTTT,CASSFPGQGPIRKLFF,TRBV28,TRBJ1-4,TRBD1,-,16
TGCGCCAGCAGCCAAGACCGCGCGGGACTATACAATGAGCAGTTCTTC,CASSQDRAGLYNEQFF,TRBV4-1,TRBJ2-1,TRBD2,once,16
TGTGCCAGCAGCCCGATGGGACAGGGATCCGGTTACGAGCAGTACTTC,CASSPMGQGSGYEQYF,TRBV7-3,TRBJ2-7,TRBD1,few,16
TGTGCCAGCAGCACGCACGGGACAGGGAAAGCTTTCTTT,CASSTHGTGKAFF,TRBV14,TRBJ1-1,TRBD1,once,13
TGTGCCAGCAGCCAAGAAGGGGGAACCACAGATACGCAGTATTTT,CASSQEGGTTDTQYF,TRBV14,TRBJ2-3,-,-,15
TGTGCCAGCAGCCCAGGGAATACGACCTACCAAGAGACCCAGTACTTC,CASSPGNTTYQETQYF,TRBV7-3,TRBJ2-5,-,-,16
TGTGCCAGCAGCTTAGGCGTAGTGGCCCTGGCAAATCAGCCCCAGCATTTT,CASSLGVVALANQPQHF,TRBV11-2,TRBJ1-5,-,few,17
TGCACGCCAGGACCGAAACGGGGGACCCAGTACTTC,CTPGPKRGTQYF,TRBV29-1,TRBJ2-5,-,-,12
TGCGCCAGCAGCCCCTACAGGGACTACGAGCAGTACTTC,CASSPYRDYEQYF,TRBV4-1,TRBJ2-7,-,-,13
TGTGCCAGCAACGACAGGGGCCGCAATGAGCAGTTCTTC,CASNDRGRNEQFF,TRBV6-5,TRBJ2-1,TRBD1,-,13
TGCGCCAGCAGCGACCGGGACTACTCCTACAATGAGCAGTTCTTC,CASSDRDYSYNEQFF,TRBV5-1,TRBJ2-1,TRBD2,-,15
TGTGCCTGGAGTGAGACAGGGCGGGCGTTGCATTTT,CAWSETGRALHF,TRBV30,TRBJ1-5,TRBD1,-,12
TGTGCCAGCAGTTACGCGGGAGGCTCGCACGAGCAGTACTTC,CASSYAGGSHEQYF,TRBV6-5,TRBJ2-7,TRBD2,few,14
TGTGCCAGCAGTTTCTTTGGCGAGCAGTACTTC,CASSFFGEQYF,TRBV28,TRBJ2-7,-,-,11
TGCAGTGCTAGGACGGATTATGGCTACACCTTC,CSARTDYGYTF,TRBV20-1,TRBJ1-2,-,-,11
TGTGCCAGCAGCTTAAGTCAGGGTGACGGCTACACCTTC,CASSLSQGDGYTF,TRBV7-9,TRBJ1-2,-,-,13
TGTGCCAGCAGCCAAGATAAGGGATACTATGGCTACACCTTC,CASSQDKGYYGYTF,TRBV14,TRBJ1-2,-,-,14
TGTGCCAGCAGTTTTGTTACAACGGTCCTCCGGGACTACGAGCAGTACTTC,CASSFVTTVLRDYEQYF,TRBV28,TRBJ2-7,-,-,17
TGCGCCAGCAGCTTGGCCGGGTCTACCGTGAACAATGAGCAGTTCTTC,CASSLAGSTVNNEQFF,TRBV5-1,TRBJ2-1,-,many,16
TGTGCCAGCTCACCAAACCGCAATCAGCCCCAGCATTTT,CASSPNRNQPQHF,TRBV18,TRBJ1-5,-,-,13
TGTGCCAGCAGCCAGGGGTCCCGAGAAAAACTGTTTTTT,CASSQGSREKLFF,TRBV7-9,TRBJ1-4,-,-,13
TGTGCCAGCAGTTACTCGGCAGGGCGTACGGTTGAGCAGTTCTTC,CASSYSAGRTVEQFF,TRBV6-2/TRBV6-3,TRBJ2-1,-,-,15
TGTGCCAGCTCACCAGGGATAAGAGGGAATAATTCACCCCTCCACTTT,CASSPGIRGNNSPLHF,TRBV18,TRBJ1-6,-,few,16
TGTGCCAGTAGTATAACAGGGATGGGGTATCAGCCCCAGCATTTT,CASSITGMGYQPQHF,TRBV19,TRBJ1-5,-,-,15
TGTGCCAGCTCACCCCCCTTGGGGGGTGGCTACACCTTC,CASSPPLGGGYTF,TRBV18,TRBJ1-2,-,-,13
TGCGCCAGCAGCCAAGTAGTTAGGGGGGGACAAAACATTCAGTACTTC,CASSQVVRGGQNIQYF,TRBV4-3,TRBJ2-4,-,-,16
TGTGCCAGCAGCTTAGTGGCCAGGGCAAGCTCCTACAATGAGCAGTTCTTC,CASSLVARASSYNEQFF,TRBV7-2,TRBJ2-1,-,-,17
TGTGCCAGCTCAACGCCGGCAGGGGGCCTGGATGGCTACACCTTC,CASSTPAGGLDGYTF,TRBV18,TRBJ1-2,TRBD1,-,15
TGCGCCAGCAGCTTGGTCACTAGCGGGAGGGCCAAATTATACGAGCAGTACTTC,CASSLVTSGRAKLYEQYF,TRBV5-1,TRBJ2-7,TRBD2,once,18
TGTGCCAGCAGCATCTTGCCTGGAGGGAACACCGGGGAGCTGTTTTTT,CASSILPGGNTGELFF,TRBV9,TRBJ2-2,-,-,16
TGTGCCTGGAAGGGTAACAATGAGCAGTTCTTC,CAWKGNNEQFF,TRBV30,TRBJ2-1,-,-,11
TGTGCCAGCAGTTTTTTACGCCAAGGGAGCTACGAGCAGTACTTC,CASSFLRQGSYEQYF,TRBV27,TRBJ2-7,-,-,15
TGTGCCAGCAGCCCAGGGACCCGGGTGGGTAGCAATCAGCCCCAGCATTTT,CASSPGTRVGSNQPQHF,TRBV3-1/TRBV3-2,TRBJ1-5,-,few,17
TGTGCCATCAGTGTTGGCAGGGAAGGCAATCAGCCCCAGCATTTT,CAISVGREGNQPQHF,TRBV10-3,TRBJ1-5,-,-,15